One and the same sample provided the 25 T cell receptor beta chains below, sequenced in a study of blood T cells in healthy people across ages. The use of a sample-barcoded 5' primer and a J-beta primer mix characterized a second PCR of about 7 to 12 cycles. TCRdb redid the calling of the 5' RACE reads with MiXCR, one entry per CDR3 protein. Here the sample spans 780,000 or so distinct CDR3 sequences, about 56% being singletons. The sample consisted of blood. The receptors here all came from a man aged 35-49 years in good health.

The chain has TRBV28 and TRBJ2-5; the match to TRBD1 covers 10 bases. Germline V gene data show CDR1 as MDHEN and CDR2 as SYDVKM. J was trimmed by 12 bases and V by 4 bases; bases with no gene match: 2. This CDR3 is built from 11 residues. This chain's CDR3 is CASSSGTGEYF. The CDR3 bases are TGTGCCAGCAGTTCCGGGACAGGGGAGTACTTC.

The chain uses TRBV28 and TRBJ2-5; D perhaps matches TRBD2 (6 bases). The germline V gene encodes CDR1 MDHEN and CDR2 SYDVKM. The CDR3 spans 14 residues. DNA for the CDR3: TGTGCTAGCGGAAGACTCCTCCAATCCTTTATGCAGTACTTC. It specifies CASGRLLQSFMQYF.

The V gene is TRBV7-2, the J gene TRBJ2-3; perhaps TRBD2 as D (6 bases). Germline CDR1 is SGHTA and CDR2 is FQGNSA. V was cut by 1 base and J by 2 bases, with 13 bases left in between. The CDR3 loop spans 16 amino acids. Here the CDR3 reads CASSLGGNTNTDTQYF. CDR3 DNA: TGTGCCAGCAGCTTAGGCGGGAATACGAACACAGATACGCAGTATTTT. The full variable domain, completed using reference TRBV7-2 and TRBJ2-3, is GAGVSQSPSNKVTEKGKDVELRCDPISGHTALYWYRQSLGQGLEFLIYFQGNSAPDKSGLPSDRFSAERTGGSVSTLTIQRTQQEDSAVYLCASSLGGNTNTDTQYFGPGTRLTVL.

The CDR3 coding sequence is TGCAGCGTACGTCGGGCGGGACGGGACGAGTATGGCTACACCTTC. Protein: CSVRRAGRDEYGYTF. V usage is TRBV29-1 and J usage is TRBJ1-2, with D possibly matching TRBD1 (5 bases). Trimming cost V 6 bases and J 5 bases, with 22 bases left between them. In germline, CDR1 is SQVTM, CDR2 ANQGSEA. The CDR3 is made up of 15 amino acids.

The chain couples TRBV18 to TRBJ2-7; TRBD1 aligns across 8 bases. V gave up 5 bases and J gave up 6 bases; unmatched junction bases: 6. CDR1 and CDR2 (germline): KGHSH, LQKENI. The CDR3 runs to 13 residues. The CDR3 loop is CASSGQGMGEQYF. The CDR3 nucleotides are TGTGCCAGCTCAGGACAGGGCATGGGCGAGCAGTACTTC. Full variable domain (outside the CDR3, taken from reference TRBV18 and TRBJ2-7): NAGVMQNPRHLVRRRGQEARLRCSPMKGHSHVYWYRQLPEEGLKFMVYLQKENIIDESGMPKERFSAEFPKEGPSILRIQQVVRGDSAAYFCASSGQGMGEQYFGPGTRLTVT.

This chain links TRBV27 with TRBJ2-5, with 11 bases identical to TRBD2. V lost 0 bases to trimming and J lost 0 bases; unmatched junction nucleotides: 3. Germline CDR1 MNHEY, CDR2 SMNVEV (reference sequence). This CDR3 has 17 amino acids. CDR3 amino acids: CASSLSSSGGYQETQYF. CDR3 DNA: TGTGCCAGCAGTTTATCCTCTAGCGGGGGGTACCAAGAGACCCAGTACTTC.

The rearrangement uses TRBV4-2 and TRBJ2-3; D is ambiguous. This CDR3 has 15 residues. The germline CDR1 and CDR2 sequences are LGHNA and YNFKEQ. V was shortened by 4 bases and J by 2 bases, with 13 bases between the two germline ends. Written as DNA, the CDR3 is TGTGCCAGCAGCCGCGCCCAGCGCGTCACAGATACGCAGTATTTT. This translates into CASSRAQRVTDTQYF.

The J gene is TRBJ2-1, the V gene TRBV9; unclear D gene. CDR3 size: 14 residues. Germline assignment: CDR1 SGDLS and CDR2 YYNGEE. V was clipped by 0 bases and J by 3 bases, with 7 bases between them. CDR3 nucleotide sequence: TGTGCCAGCAGCGTAGAACCCCTCTACAATGAGCAGTTCTTC. It encodes CASSVEPLYNEQFF.

This clonotype was observed at least ten times. This chain joins TRBV25-1 and TRBJ2-6, with D possibly TRBD2 on 7 matching bases. V lost 3 bases to trimming and J lost 4 bases, with 16 bases between them. Germline V gene lookup returns CDR1 MGHDK and CDR2 SYGVNS. The length of the CDR3 is 17 residues. In DNA, the CDR3 is TGTGCCAGCAGTGAGACCCTGGGGGGGCTAGGGGCCAACGTCCTGACTTTC. It encodes CASSETLGGLGANVLTF.

The chain is built from TRBV7-6 and TRBJ2-1; 9 bases are a match to TRBD2. Germline CDR1 reads SGHVS; CDR2 reads FNYEAQ. Unmatched junction bases numbered 4, after V lost 1 base and J lost 9 bases. The CDR3 sequence is 14 residues long. CDR3 in amino acids: CASSLGGGVGEQFF. CDR3 bases: TGTGCCAGCAGCTTAGGCGGGGGGGTTGGTGAGCAGTTCTTC.

The V call is TRBV29-1, the J call TRBJ1-5; D is uncertain. CDR3 length: 13 residues. Germline CDR1 and CDR2: SQVTM and ANQGSEA. Trimming took 5 bases from V and 7 from J, leaving 15 bases between them. The CDR3 DNA reads as TGCAGCGTTACAGCAGGCATAGGGCAGCCCCAGCATTTT. Its protein product is CSVTAGIGQPQHF.

The chain recombines TRBV20-1 with TRBJ2-7; tentative D call: TRBD2 (5 bases). V was cut by 3 bases and J by 5 bases, with 14 bases left in between. The germline V gene encodes CDR1 DFQATT and CDR2 SNEGSKA (reference sequence). The CDR3 is 13 residues long. The CDR3 region is CSARSRERDEQYF. The CDR3 nucleotides read TGCAGTGCTAGGAGTCGGGAAAGGGACGAGCAGTACTTC.

The chain combines TRBV7-9 with TRBJ2-5, with D tentatively TRBD1 (6 bases). Trimming left V 5 bases short and J 3 bases short, with 19 bases between. There are 16 residues in the CDR3. Germline CDR1 reads SEHNR; CDR2 reads FQNEAQ (reference sequence). This chain's CDR3 is CASSRKTGTDKETQYF. The CDR3 DNA is TGTGCCAGCAGCCGAAAAACAGGGACGGACAAAGAGACCCAGTACTTC.

In the case of this clonotype: A read error may account for a junction end that differs from germline. This sequence joins TRBV7-9 and TRBJ1-5; weak D call: TRBD1 (6 bases). This CDR3 is 16 amino acids long. Germline V gene lookup returns CDR1 SEHNR and CDR2 FQNEAQ (reference sequence). The CDR3 sequence is CASSSIQGHSNQPQHF. CDR3 bases: TGTGCCAGCAGCTCAATACAGGGACATAGCAATCAGCCTCAGCATTTT.

This chain links TRBV10-3 with TRBJ1-5; no clear D gene. V was clipped by 2 bases and J by 3 bases, with 17 bases between them. Germline assignment: CDR1 ENHRY and CDR2 SYGVKD. The CDR3 contains 17 residues. CDR3 in amino acids: CAISERAAPGINQPQHF. In nucleotides, the CDR3 is TGTGCCATCAGTGAGAGGGCAGCTCCGGGTATCAATCAGCCCCAGCATTTT.

The chain carries TRBV28 and TRBJ1-5, with D possibly matching TRBD1 (5 bases). The CDR3 has 14 amino acids. V was shortened by 2 bases and J by 3 bases, with 8 bases between the two germline ends. CDR1 and CDR2 (germline): MDHEN, SYDVKM. The CDR3 here is CASSLTGYNQPQHF. CDR3 bases: TGTGCCAGCAGTTTAACAGGCTACAATCAGCCCCAGCATTTT.

The chain couples TRBV24-1 to TRBJ2-7; D call uncertain. V lost 2 bases, J lost 0 bases, and 7 bases lay in between. Germline V gene data show CDR1 as KGHDR and CDR2 as SFDVKD. This CDR3 is 14 amino acids long. Here the CDR3 DNA reads TGTGCCACCAGTGATTCGGAGAGCTCCTACGAGCAGTACTTC. It specifies CATSDSESSYEQYF.

V usage is TRBV7-9 and J usage is TRBJ2-1, with 10 bases fitting TRBD2. With V trimmed by 1 base and J by 1 base, 7 bases remained unmatched. Germline CDR1 and CDR2: SEHNR and FQNEAQ (reference sequence). CDR3 length: 18 residues. The CDR3 DNA sequence: TGTGCCAGCAGCTTAGTGGCATCTAGCGGGGGTTCCTACAATGAGCAGTTCTTC. It encodes CASSLVASSGGSYNEQFF.

This clonotype was counted a few times. This chain links TRBV29-1 with TRBJ1-4; no definite D call. V was trimmed by 6 bases and J by 8 bases, leaving 13 bases between them. Germline lookup yields CDR1 SQVTM and CDR2 ANQGSEA. The length of the CDR3 is 12 residues. The CDR3 region is CSVTSGSEKLFF. The CDR3 DNA is TGCAGCGTGACTTCAGGTTCCGAAAAACTGTTTTTT.

Turning to this clonotype: The junction shows a germline mismatch at one end, possibly a read error. The chain recombines TRBV29-1 with TRBJ2-7; a weak D match, TRBD1 (6 bases). The last part of the DNA fits TRBJ2-5 better; the J call may be wrong. CDR1 and CDR2 from the germline V gene are SQVTM and ANQGSEA. The CDR3 totals 16 residues. The CDR3 is CGVEDAFRAGEETQYF. In DNA, the CDR3 is TGCGGCGTTGAAGATGCTTTCCGGGCAGGGGAGGAGACCCAGTACTTC.

The chain is built from TRBV3-1 and TRBJ1-6; TRBD1 agrees at 11 bases. The CDR3 spans 18 residues. Trimming cost V 3 bases and J 5 bases; bases outside gene matches: 9. Germline V CDR1 and CDR2: LGHDT, YNNKEL (reference sequence). CDR3 protein: CASSHLYGQGANNSPLHF. The CDR3, as DNA: TGTGCCAGCAGCCACCTTTACGGACAGGGGGCTAATAATTCACCCCTCCACTTT.

The chain links TRBV4-2 to TRBJ2-1, with 11 bases that match TRBD2. The ends lost 2 bases at V and 8 bases at J; junction bases unmatched: 11. The CDR3 totals 17 residues. The V gene's germline CDR1 is LGHNA and CDR2 YNFKEQ. The CDR3 is CASSQYGGTSGVYEQFF. In nucleotides, the CDR3 is TGTGCCAGCAGCCAATACGGGGGGACTAGCGGAGTTTATGAGCAGTTCTTC.

The table lists this clonotype with a few counts. The V and J genes are TRBV9 and TRBJ2-3; TRBD2 aligns across 14 bases. The CDR3 length is 17 residues. CDR1 is SGDLS and CDR2 is YYNGEE in the germline V gene. V lost 4 bases and J lost 2; bases outside the gene matches: 6. The CDR3 DNA reads TGTGCCAGCAGCTCACGGACTAGCGGGAGGACCACAGATACGCAGTATTTT. Encoded protein: CASSSRTSGRTTDTQYF. Together with reference TRBV9 and TRBJ2-3, the CDR3 gives the full variable domain: DSGVTQTPKHLITATGQRVTLRCSPRSGDLSVYWYQQSLDQGLQFLIQYYNGEERAKGNILERFSAQQFPDLHSELNLSSLELGDSALYFCASSSRTSGRTTDTQYFGPGTRLTVL.

The V and J genes are TRBV5-1 and TRBJ2-1; 15 bases map to TRBD2. The V gene end was trimmed by 4 bases and the J gene end by 8 bases; junction bases not matched to a gene: 4. CDR1 SGHRS and CDR2 YFSETQ come from the germline V gene. This CDR3 is 15 amino acids long. The CDR3 loop reads CASSGLAGGPDEQFF. The CDR3 DNA is TGCGCCAGCAGCGGACTAGCGGGAGGGCCCGATGAGCAGTTCTTC.

This sequence joins TRBV29-1 and TRBJ2-5; D gene unclear. The J call is uncertain, as TRBJ2-7 better fits the DNA end. Germline V gene sequence: CDR1 SQVTM, CDR2 ANQGSEA. This CDR3 region has 13 residues. CDR3 protein: CSVVWENHYEQYF. Here the CDR3 DNA reads TGCAGCGTTGTTTGGGAAAACCACTACGAGCAGTACTTC.